The 9 T cell receptor beta chains presented below share a single source sample, sequenced in a study of spatial heterogeneity in lung cancer (dated by TCRdb to the late 2010s). The time point tag for this specimen amounts to: sample taken at primary tumor resection. For TCR sequencing, whole RNA was extracted from tumor and nontumor lung tissue, or from cryopreserved PBMC samples, and no cell sorting was done. Libraries were prepared through 5' RACE. The listed sequencing device is NextSeq 500. TCRdb applied fastp at Q25 and MiXCR to the public reads, then kept only in-frame beta chains. A single entry per CDR3 protein holds the most common genes and DNA from its merged rows. For this sample the table gives 49,000 or so distinct CDR3 sequences, of which 12% were detected only once. The ten largest clones represent 42% of the sample. The source was PBMCs, collected at surgery. The receptors derive from a female donor with early-stage non-small cell lung cancer.

The chain is built from TRBV24-1 and TRBJ2-3, with D perhaps matching TRBD1 or TRBD2 (5 bases each). The CDR3 is made up of 12 amino acids. Between the trimmed V and J ends, which lost 0 bases and 11 bases, there was a span of 8 bases. Germline V gene lookup returns CDR1 KGHDR and CDR2 SFDVKD. The CDR3 region is CATSDLQGRQYF. The CDR3 DNA follows: TGTGCCACCAGTGATTTGCAGGGACGGCAGTATTTT.

The table lists this clonotype with many counts. V and J are TRBV4-2 and TRBJ1-2; possible D gene TRBD1, 6 bases. Germline assignment: CDR1 LGHNA and CDR2 YNFKEQ. Trimming removed 0 bases at V and 0 bases at J, with 17 bases between. This CDR3 comprises 18 residues. CDR3: CASSQDGSPGASNYGYTF. CDR3 nucleotide sequence: TGTGCCAGCAGCCAAGATGGCAGTCCGGGGGCCTCTAACTATGGCTACACCTTC.

This rearrangement joins TRBV5-1 to TRBJ1-1, with D uncertain. In germline, CDR1 is SGHRS, CDR2 YFSETQ. V lost 1 base and J lost 5, with 9 bases in between. The CDR3 extends over 13 amino acids. CDR3 region: CASSLSVSTEAFF. In DNA, the CDR3 is TGCGCCAGCAGCTTGTCAGTTTCAACTGAAGCTTTCTTT.

This clonotype was picked up a small number of times. The rearrangement uses TRBV6-1 and TRBJ2-5; TRBD2 agrees at 8 bases. Germline trimming cut 3 bases from V and 8 bases from J; bases unmatched to any gene: 17. This CDR3 has 17 residues. Germline loops: CDR1 MNHNS, CDR2 SASEGT. CDR3 sequence (DNA): TGTGCCAGCAGTGATGGTTCAAGGACTAGCAGGAAGAACACCCAGTACTTC. Translating it yields CASSDGSRTSRKNTQYF.

This clonotype was seen a handful of times. V is TRBV2 and J is TRBJ1-1; TRBD1 might be the D (6 bases). This CDR3 is built from 12 residues. The germline V gene encodes CDR1 SNHLY and CDR2 FYNNEI. The V gene lost 7 bases and the J gene lost 5 bases, with 11 bases spanning the gap. CDR3 sequence: CASKQGWTEAFF. The CDR3 nucleotides read TGTGCCAGCAAGCAGGGGTGGACTGAAGCTTTCTTT. The whole variable domain, filled in from reference TRBV2 and TRBJ1-1, reads EPEVTQTPSHQVTQMGQEVILRCVPISNHLYFYWYRQILGQKVEFLVSFYNNEISEKSEIFDDQFSVERPDGSNFTLKIRSTKLEDSAMYFCASKQGWTEAFFGQGTRLTVV.

This rearrangement joins TRBV28 to TRBJ1-5; the D is unclear. The ends were cut back, 5 bases at V and 5 bases at J, with 7 bases in the middle. The germline V gene encodes CDR1 MDHEN and CDR2 SYDVKM. The CDR3 contains 12 residues. For the CDR3, the DNA is TGTGCCAGCAGTGAGTGGGATCAGCCCCAGCATTTT. It codes for CASSEWDQPQHF. Using reference TRBV28 and TRBJ1-5 for the parts outside the CDR3, the full variable domain is DVKVTQSSRYLVKRTGEKVFLECVQDMDHENMFWYRQDPGLGLRLIYFSYDVKMKEKGDIPEGYSVSREKKERFSLILESASTNQTSMYLCASSEWDQPQHFGDGTRLSIL.

In this sample, this clonotype turned up many times. The chain employs TRBV27 and TRBJ1-2; D gene ambiguous. Per germline, CDR1 MNHEY and CDR2 SMNVEV (reference sequence). The CDR3 runs to 13 residues. Trimming stripped 3 bases from V and 6 bases from J, with 11 bases between. The chain's CDR3 is CASSFFGVDGYTF. The CDR3 DNA follows: TGTGCCAGCAGTTTTTTCGGAGTGGATGGCTACACCTTC.

The table lists this clonotype with many counts. J is TRBJ2-5 and V is TRBV20-1, with TRBD1 matching over 7 bases. The CDR3 runs 16 residues. V lost 0 bases to trimming and J lost 1 base; unmatched junction nucleotides: 8. Germline V lookup: CDR1 DFQATT, CDR2 SNEGSKA (reference sequence). This CDR3 is CSARDVEGALQETQYF. CDR3 in DNA: TGCAGTGCTAGAGACGTAGAGGGGGCTCTCCAAGAGACCCAGTACTTC.

A few counts support this clonotype. The CDR3 nucleotides are TGCGCCAGCAGCCAAGATCCACTAGGAGGCGAGCAGTTCTTC. It translates to CASSQDPLGGEQFF. This rearrangement joins TRBV4-3 to TRBJ2-1; TRBD2 is a possible D gene (5 bases). The V gene lost 0 bases and the J gene lost 10 bases, with 13 bases spanning the gap. Germline assignment: CDR1 LGHNA and CDR2 YSLEER. The CDR3 spans 14 residues.